This TCR beta chain was sequenced during a study of shared clonotypes between healthy human individuals (dated by TCRdb to the early 2020s). Some background on the complete study: The cohort included a few men and two women between 18 and 49 years of age. For each donor, CD4 naive and CD4 memory were each given three plates, CD8 naive was given two plates, and CD8 memory was given one plate. Blood TCR repertoires of several healthy adults were deeply sequenced to estimate repertoire size and the extent of clonotype sharing between individuals. To increase sequencing depth and limit assay-specific biases, TCR repertoire library preparation and sequencing were carried out by different laboratories using diverse techniques. Per donor, leukapheresis produced somewhere between about 0.94 and 9 billion PBMCs. Overall study outcomes, separate from this receptor: Pairwise subsampling indicated that sequencing depth was expected to affect the degree of clonotype sharing among donors. Larger estimated clonotype richness was generally found for naive subsets than for memory subsets. Sampling was restricted to blood, and TCR repertoires in tissue are likely to differ from TCR repertoires in blood. The genetic and exposure-history diversity represented was limited by the small number of donors. Higher generation probabilities were observed for clonotypes shared by all four sorted-subset donors than for non-shared clonotypes. Incomplete sequencing was indicated by rarefaction of sorted-subset datasets, despite the large sequencing depth. When several donors were compared, the shared fraction of clonotypes was about 5% for naive CD4, 3.5% to 4% for naive CD8, 2.3% for memory CD4, and around 0.4% for memory CD8.

Using the deep immunoSEQ assay, multiplex PCR amplified TCR CDR3 regions from genomic DNA. Extracted genomic DNA from each cell subset was distributed evenly across all wells of several immunoSEQ 96-well plates, and each plate was treated as a replicate. Each replicate PCR for sorted subsets received about 180 ng genomic DNA, equal to about 29,000 T cell genomes. Purified libraries were quantified with a Qubit 3.0 fluorometer, sized on a Bioanalyzer 2100, and re-quantified with the KAPA Library Quantification kit. Every immunoSEQ 96-well plate was sequenced on a dedicated single-read 150-cycle Illumina NextSeq 550 flow cell. As for the original processing: The immunoSEQ output contained only junctional sequences without quality scores, so filtering could not match that applied to full-length reads. To assign V/J genes and CDR3, sequences were annotated using PyIR, a Python wrapper for IgBLAST v1.9, with IMGT germline references. Reads were removed for weak V/J assignments (E-value above 1e-6), missing CDR3, stop codons, out-of-frame junctions, or ambiguous translated residues. V3J clonotypes were defined by identical inferred V gene, J gene, and CDR3 amino acid sequence. The percentage overlap between two repertoires was calculated by dividing the number of shared unique clonotypes by the size of the smaller repertoire. Repertoire richness was assessed with RTK rarefaction, the Chao1 estimator, and Recon v2.1 estimates of unobserved clonotypes. OLGA was used to compute generation probabilities for all TCRbeta clonotypes that the gDNA method yielded from a few donors. What TCRdb holds here is the immuneACCESS table cut down to in-frame rearrangements. Part of the clones is not present; checked against another copy, under half of the missing clones reflect an unresolved V gene, and the others are unexplained. V and J calls and clone size are those listed in that table; D and trimming were worked out from the DNA. Counted in this sample were under 700,000 clones; 90% to 95% of them appeared once. The ten largest clonotypes hold over 0.1% of the sample.

Remarks on this clone: Its antigen is not yet known. No clone much larger than this one lies a single base away; base qualities are absent.

V is reduced by 5 bases and J by 4 bases, leaving a spacing of 9 bases between them. CDR1 and CDR2 (SEHNR, FQNEAQ) derive from the germline V gene (reference sequence). The CDR3, cysteine through phenylalanine, is 13 amino acids long. The only DNA kept is the CDR3, 39 bases in frame from the first base. CD8 naive samples were obtained by positive selection for CCR7 among CD45RO-negative cells, yielding a CD45RA+CCR7+ population from which TemRA cells were excluded. The donors were healthy, HIV-negative adults with no recently reported acute infections or vaccinations. Every donor was a Caucasian adult residing in Nashville, Tennessee, USA. Blood was obtained by leukapheresis, after which PBMCs were separated by Ficoll-Histopaque density gradient centrifugation and cryopreserved in liquid nitrogen vapor phase. Purity and quantity of every magnetically sorted T cell population were checked by analytical flow cytometry. Genomic DNA was isolated from every sorted fraction and measured by UV absorbance on a Nanodrop 2000c.

The rearrangement combines TRBV7-9 with TRBJ1-3, with the D gene not confidently named. The specimen was naive CD8+ T cells sorted from blood. The sample's cell subset or site label, decoded: CD45RA+CCR7+. The TCR originated in a woman between 25 and 40 years old in good health. The CDR3 in this case is CASSPRLGNTIYF. The nucleotide sequence reads TGTGCCAGCAGCCCTAGACTAGGAAACACCATATATTTT.